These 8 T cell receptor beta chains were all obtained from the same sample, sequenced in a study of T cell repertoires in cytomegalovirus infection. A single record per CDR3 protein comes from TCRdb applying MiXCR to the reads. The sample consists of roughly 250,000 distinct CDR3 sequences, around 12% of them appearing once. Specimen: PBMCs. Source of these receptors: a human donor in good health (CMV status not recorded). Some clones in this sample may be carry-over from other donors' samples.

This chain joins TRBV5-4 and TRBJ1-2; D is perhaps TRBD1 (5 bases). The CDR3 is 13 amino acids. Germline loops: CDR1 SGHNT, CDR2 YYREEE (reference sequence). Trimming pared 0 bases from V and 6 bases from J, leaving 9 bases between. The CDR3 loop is CASSLAGVNGYTF. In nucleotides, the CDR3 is TGTGCCAGCAGCTTGGCGGGGGTCAATGGCTACACCTTC. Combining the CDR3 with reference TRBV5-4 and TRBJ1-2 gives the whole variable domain ETGVTQSPTHLIKTRGQQVTLRCSSQSGHNTVSWYQQALGQGPQFIFQYYREEENGRGNFPPRFSGLQFPNYSSELNVNALELDDSALYLCASSLAGVNGYTFGSGTRLTVV.

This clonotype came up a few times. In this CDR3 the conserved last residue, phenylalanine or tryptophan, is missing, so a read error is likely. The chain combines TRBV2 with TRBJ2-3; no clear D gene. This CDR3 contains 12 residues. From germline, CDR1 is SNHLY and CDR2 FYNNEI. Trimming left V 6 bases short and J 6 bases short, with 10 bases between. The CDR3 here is CASSVTGDTQYY. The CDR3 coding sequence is TGTGCCAGCAGCGTTACCGGGGATACGCAGTATTAT.

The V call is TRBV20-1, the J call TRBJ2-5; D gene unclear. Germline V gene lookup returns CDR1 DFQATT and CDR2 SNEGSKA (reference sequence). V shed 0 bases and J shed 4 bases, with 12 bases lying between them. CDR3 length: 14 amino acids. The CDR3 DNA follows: TGCAGTGCTAGAGATTGGCAGAGCACAGAGACCCAGTACTTC. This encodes CSARDWQSTETQYF.

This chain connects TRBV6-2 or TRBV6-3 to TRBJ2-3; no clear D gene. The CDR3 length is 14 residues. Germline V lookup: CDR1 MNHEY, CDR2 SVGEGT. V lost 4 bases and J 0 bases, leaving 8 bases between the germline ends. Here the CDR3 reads CASSSLASTDTQYF. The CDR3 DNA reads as TGTGCCAGCAGTTCCCTTGCTAGCACAGATACGCAGTATTTT.

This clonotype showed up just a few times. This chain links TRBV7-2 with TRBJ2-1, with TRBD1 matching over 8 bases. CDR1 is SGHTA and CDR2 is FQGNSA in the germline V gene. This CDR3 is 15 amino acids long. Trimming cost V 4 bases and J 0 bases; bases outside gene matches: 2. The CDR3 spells CASSSTGGSYNEQFF. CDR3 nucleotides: TGTGCCAGCAGCTCCACAGGGGGCTCCTACAATGAGCAGTTCTTC.

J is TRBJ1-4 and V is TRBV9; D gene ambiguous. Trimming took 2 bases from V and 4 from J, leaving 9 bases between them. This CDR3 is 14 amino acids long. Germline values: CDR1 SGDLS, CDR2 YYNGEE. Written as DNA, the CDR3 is TGTGCCAGCAGCGTGCAAAGGGATAATGAAAAACTGTTTTTT. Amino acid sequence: CASSVQRDNEKLFF. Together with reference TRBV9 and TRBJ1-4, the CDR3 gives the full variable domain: DSGVTQTPKHLITATGQRVTLRCSPRSGDLSVYWYQQSLDQGLQFLIQYYNGEERAKGNILERFSAQQFPDLHSELNLSSLELGDSALYFCASSVQRDNEKLFFGSGTQLSVL.

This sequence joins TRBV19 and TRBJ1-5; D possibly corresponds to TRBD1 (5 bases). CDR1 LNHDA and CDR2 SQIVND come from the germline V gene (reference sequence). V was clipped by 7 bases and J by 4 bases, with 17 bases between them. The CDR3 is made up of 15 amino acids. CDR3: CASIATTGPNQPQHF. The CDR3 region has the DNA TGTGCCAGTATCGCTACCACGGGACCAAATCAGCCCCAGCATTTT.

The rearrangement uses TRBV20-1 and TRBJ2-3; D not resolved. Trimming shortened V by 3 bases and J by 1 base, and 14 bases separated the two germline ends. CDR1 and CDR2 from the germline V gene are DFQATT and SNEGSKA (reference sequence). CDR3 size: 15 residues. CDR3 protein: CSASSWNLGTDTQYF. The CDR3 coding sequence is TGCAGTGCTAGTAGCTGGAACCTTGGCACAGATACGCAGTATTTT.